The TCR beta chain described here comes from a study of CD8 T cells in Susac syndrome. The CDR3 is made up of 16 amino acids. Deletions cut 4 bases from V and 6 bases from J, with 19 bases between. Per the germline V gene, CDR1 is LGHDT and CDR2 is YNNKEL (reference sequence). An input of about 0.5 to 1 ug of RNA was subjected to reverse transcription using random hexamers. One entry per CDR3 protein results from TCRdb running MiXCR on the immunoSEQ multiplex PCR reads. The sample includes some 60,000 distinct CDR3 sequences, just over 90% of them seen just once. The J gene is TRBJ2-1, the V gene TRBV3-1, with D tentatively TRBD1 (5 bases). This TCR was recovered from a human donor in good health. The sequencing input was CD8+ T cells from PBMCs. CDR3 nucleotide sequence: TGTGCCAGCAGCCCCCCCGGGTCCTATCAGGGCAATGAGCAGTTCTTC. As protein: CASSPPGSYQGNEQFF.